The 14 T cell receptor beta chains below were found in one sample sequenced in a study of cytomegalovirus exposure and HLA in healthy donors. A multiplex PCR was run with 60 Vbeta primers and 13 Jbeta primers. Generated by immunoSEQ multiplex PCR, the TCRdb table keeps only in-frame clones and is missing some. Of about 100,000 clones listed, roughly 70% are singletons. The sequenced sample consisted of PBMCs. The receptor source for this set is a woman aged 18-29 years in good health and CMV-seropositive.

The CDR3 region is CASSLSVRGEQFF. CDR3 in DNA: TGTGCCAGCAGTTTATCGGTAAGGGGTGAGCAGTTCTTC. This chain joins TRBV27 and TRBJ2-1, with D maybe TRBD1 (5 bases). V dropped 0 bases and J dropped 9 bases, with 9 bases sitting between them. CDR3 length: 13 residues. Germline V CDR1 and CDR2: MNHEY, SMNVEV (reference sequence).

Turning to this clone: One end of the junction is discordant with germline, which a read error may explain. V and J are TRBV5-5 and TRBJ2-7; weak D call: TRBD1 (6 bases). CDR3 length: 15 residues. The V gene's germline CDR1 is SGHKS and CDR2 YYEKEE (reference sequence). The CDR3, as DNA: TGTGCCAGCAGCTGGGGGACAACACCCTCCCACGAGCAGTACTTC. Its protein is CASSWGTTPSHEQYF. The variable domain in full, completed from reference TRBV5-5 and TRBJ2-7, reads DAGVTQSPTHLIKTRGQQVTLRCSPISGHKSVSWYQQVLGQGPQFIFQYYEKEERGRGNFPDRFSARQFPNYSSELNVNALLLGDSALYLCASSWGTTPSHEQYFGPGTRLTVT.

J is TRBJ2-4 and V is TRBV21-1; TRBD2, the D gene given by the table, was not confirmed from the DNA. TRBV21-1 is a known pseudogene. The CDR3 is 16 residues long. This CDR3 is CASSKNAGGGWNIQYF. CDR3 sequence (DNA): TGTGCCAGCAGCAAAAACGCGGGGGGCGGGTGGAACATTCAGTACTTC.

The chain carries TRBV5-4 and TRBJ1-1; 7 nucleotides match TRBD1. V gave up 0 bases and J gave up 0 bases; unmatched junction bases: 5. Germline values: CDR1 SGHNT, CDR2 YYREEE (reference sequence). This CDR3 has 16 amino acids. Here the CDR3 reads CASSLVPDRMNTEAFF. The CDR3 nucleotides are TGTGCCAGCAGCTTGGTCCCGGACAGGATGAACACTGAAGCTTTCTTT.

The J gene is TRBJ2-7, the V gene TRBV5-8; possibly TRBD1 for D (6 bases). The CDR3 runs 15 residues. CDR1 and CDR2 (germline): SGHTS, YDEGEE. Trimming pared 0 bases from V and 0 bases from J, leaving 10 bases between. CDR3 sequence reads: CASSLEQGSSYEQYF. In DNA form, the CDR3 reads TGTGCCAGCAGCTTGGAACAGGGTAGCTCCTACGAGCAGTACTTC.

The J gene is TRBJ2-6, the V gene TRBV4-3; maybe TRBD1 (5 bases). The CDR3 is 16 residues long. The germline V and J ends were trimmed by 0 bases and 3 bases, with 9 bases remaining between them. Germline CDR1 reads LGHNA; CDR2 reads YSLEER. DNA of the CDR3: TGCGCCAGCAGCCAAGACCCCAGGGTTGGGGCCAACGTCCTGACTTTC. Translating gives CASSQDPRVGANVLTF.

This chain connects TRBV30 to TRBJ2-7; 10 nucleotides match TRBD2. The CDR3 spans 13 residues. With 0 bases clipped from V and 6 bases from J, the junction kept 2 bases outside the gene matches. Germline CDR1 GTSNPN, CDR2 SVGIG (reference sequence). The CDR3 region is CAWSVAGGLEQYF. For the CDR3, the DNA is TGTGCCTGGAGTGTAGCGGGAGGGCTCGAGCAGTACTTC. The complete variable domain, with remaining parts taken from reference TRBV30 and TRBJ2-7, reads SQTIHQWPATLVQPVGSPLSLECTVEGTSNPNLYWYRQAAGRGLQLLFYSVGIGQISSEVPQNLSASRPQDRQFILSSKKLLLSDSGFYLCAWSVAGGLEQYFGPGTRLTVT.

This clone was seen only once. V is TRBV11-2 and J is TRBJ2-1; perhaps TRBD2 as D (6 bases). Germline V gives CDR1 SGHAT, CDR2 FQNNGV. With 6 bases removed from V and 7 bases from J, the gap between germline ends came to 13 bases. This CDR3 is built from 13 residues. The CDR3 region is CASRGQGGNEQFF. In DNA form, the CDR3 reads TGTGCCAGCAGGGGGCAGGGAGGAAATGAGCAGTTCTTC.

The rearrangement joins TRBV28 to TRBJ2-4; TRBD2 aligns across 15 bases. Germline V gene data show CDR1 as MDHEN and CDR2 as SYDVKM. The CDR3 has 20 amino acids. The ends lost 2 bases at V and 0 bases at J; junction bases unmatched: 8. This CDR3 reads CASSLPGLAGGLGAKNIQYF. For the CDR3, the DNA is TGTGCCAGCAGTTTACCGGGACTAGCGGGAGGCTTGGGAGCCAAAAACATTCAGTACTTC.

The V gene is TRBV5-1, the J gene TRBJ1-2, with a weak D call TRBD1 (5 bases). The germline V gene has CDR1 SGHRS and CDR2 YFSETQ. V was shortened by 1 base and J by 5 bases, with 9 bases between the two germline ends. CDR3 size: 13 residues. The CDR3 DNA is TGCGCCAGCAGCTTGTCGCAGGGATATGGCTACACCTTC. The encoded protein is CASSLSQGYGYTF.

V usage is TRBV15 and J usage is TRBJ2-2, with TRBD2 matching over 7 bases. From germline, CDR1 is LNHNV and CDR2 YYDKDF (reference sequence). CDR3 length: 15 amino acids. V lost 11 bases, J lost 7 bases, and 16 bases stayed unmatched. The CDR3 reads CAARERASEGGELFF. The CDR3 bases are TGTGCCGCGCGGGAGAGAGCTTCGGAGGGCGGGGAGCTGTTTTTT.

The chain is built from TRBV4-3 and TRBJ2-3, with D possibly being TRBD2 (5 bases). The ends were cut back, 0 bases at V and 6 bases at J, with 13 bases in the middle. The length of the CDR3 is 15 residues. Germline loops: CDR1 LGHNA, CDR2 YSLEER. CDR3 in DNA: TGCGCCAGCAGCCAAGATCGGGGTTCCGCGGATACGCAGTATTTT. Translating gives CASSQDRGSADTQYF.

This clone was recorded a few times. The rearrangement links TRBV7-3 to TRBJ1-1, with no clear D. Germline CDR1 and CDR2: SGHTA and FQGTGA. The CDR3 has 15 amino acids. V lost 1 base and J lost 6, with 15 bases in between. The CDR3 reads CASSLSDVSRSEAFF. CDR3 coding DNA: TGTGCCAGCAGCTTAAGTGACGTATCGAGGTCTGAAGCTTTCTTT.

The chain links TRBV7-3 to TRBJ2-2; possible D gene TRBD2, 5 bases. The CDR3 is 14 residues long. Germline CDR1 and CDR2: SGHTA and FQGTGA. Trimming removed 5 bases at V and 7 bases at J, with 14 bases between. The CDR3 sequence is CASSHRTEGGELFF. CDR3 DNA sequence: TGTGCCAGCAGCCACCGGACTGAGGGCGGGGAGCTGTTTTTT.